This T cell receptor (beta chain) was observed in a study of cytomegalovirus exposure and HLA in healthy donors. PCR was performed using 60 Vbeta and 13 Jbeta primers. Sequencing was performed with immunoSEQ multiplex PCR; in TCRdb, only in-frame clones are kept and a portion is missing. Found here are under 200,000 clones, approximately 78% of them singletons; the top ten hold around 1.9%. CDR1 and CDR2 from the germline V gene are SGHAT and FQDESV (reference sequence). This CDR3 is 13 amino acids long. V lost 5 bases and J 5 bases, leaving 12 bases between the germline ends. General study findings and limits: By HLA locus, TCR association rates varied in a later analysis, with DRB1 showing the most and HLA-C the fewest. According to a later analysis, most TCR beta chains associated with CMV appeared HLA-restricted.

The count of this clone is one. Its antigen remains unidentified. Sequencing used PBMCs. The chain couples TRBV11-1 to TRBJ1-2; no definite D call. This TCR was sampled from a woman aged 18-29 years in good health and CMV-seronegative. CDR3 residues: CASSPSPRYGYTF. CDR3 coding DNA: TGTGCCAGCAGCCCGTCTCCGAGGTATGGCTACACCTTC.